The 23 T cell receptor beta chains presented below share a single source sample, sequenced in a study of shared clonotypes between healthy human individuals. TCRdb's table, derived via immunoSEQ multiplex PCR, lists solely in-frame clones and lacks some. The table lists 2 million to 3 million clones, approximately 94% of them singletons. Sequencing used naive CD4+ T cells from PBMCs. Subset meaning: CD45RA+ positively selected. The receptors originated from a man between 18 and 35 years old in good health. Some clones in this sample may be carry-over from other donors' samples.

The chain recombines TRBV7-2 with TRBJ1-2; D is unresolved. This CDR3 has 14 residues. Trimming took 4 bases from V and 5 from J, leaving 14 bases between them. The germline V gene encodes CDR1 SGHTA and CDR2 FQGNSA. The CDR3, as DNA: TGTGCCAGCAGCTATGATCAGACCGCGTATGGCTACACCTTC. Translated, it gives CASSYDQTAYGYTF.

CDR3 nucleotide sequence: TGCGCCAGCAGTGAATCGGCGGGTTACACTGAAGCTTTCTTT. This encodes CASSESAGYTEAFF. The chain combines TRBV5-1 with TRBJ1-1; D gene unclear. Trimming took off 5 bases at V and 3 bases at J, with 14 bases between the two ends. The germline V gene encodes CDR1 SGHRS and CDR2 YFSETQ. This CDR3 has 14 residues. Full variable domain (remainder filled in from reference TRBV5-1 and TRBJ1-1): KAGVTQTPRYLIKTRGQQVTLSCSPISGHRSVSWYQQTPGQGLQFLFEYFSETQRNKGNFPGRFSGRQFSNSRSEMNVSTLELGDSALYLCASSESAGYTEAFFGQGTRLTVV.

V is TRBV6-5 and J is TRBJ2-5; TRBD1 might be the D (6 bases). CDR1 MNHEY and CDR2 SVGAGI come from the germline V gene. The CDR3 contains 14 residues. Trimming removed 0 bases at V and 4 bases at J, with 9 bases between. The CDR3 spells CASSYSNRVETQYF. Written as DNA, the CDR3 is TGTGCCAGCAGTTACTCGAACAGGGTAGAGACCCAGTACTTC.

Notes on this clone: The sample has other DNA sequences that encode this CDR3 too. The chain has TRBV29-1 and TRBJ2-7, with D maybe TRBD1 (6 bases). V lost 6 bases, J lost 2 bases, and 8 bases lay in between. From germline, CDR1 is SQVTM and CDR2 ANQGSEA. The CDR3 contains 11 residues. CDR3 in amino acids: CSVRTAYEQYF. In DNA, the CDR3 is TGCAGCGTCAGGACAGCCTACGAGCAGTACTTC.

J is TRBJ2-3 and V is TRBV11-2, with TRBD2 identical over 8 bases. J was trimmed by 1 base and V by 5 bases; bases with no gene match: 8. CDR1 is SGHAT and CDR2 is FQNNGV in the germline V gene. This CDR3 is 16 amino acids long. The DNA for the CDR3 is TGTGCCAGCAGCCGTCAACTAGCGGCGGGCACAGATACGCAGTATTTT. It yields the protein CASSRQLAAGTDTQYF.

V is TRBV7-3 and J is TRBJ2-7, with D tentatively TRBD1 (7 bases). This CDR3 comprises 16 residues. Germline CDR1 and CDR2: SGHTA and FQGTGA. Trimming stripped 2 bases from V and 3 bases from J, with 17 bases between. The chain's CDR3 is CASSLVPGGGFYEQYF. CDR3 nucleotides: TGTGCCAGCAGCTTAGTCCCAGGGGGAGGTTTCTACGAGCAGTACTTC.

Comment on this clone: Other DNA sequences of this sample code for an identical CDR3. The chain links TRBV19 to TRBJ1-1; no firm D call. V was clipped by 2 bases and J by 2 bases, with 9 bases between them. CDR3 size: 14 residues. Germline assignment: CDR1 LNHDA and CDR2 SQIVND (reference sequence). The CDR3 DNA sequence: TGTGCCAGTAGTATAACCGGGGTTAACACTGAAGCTTTCTTT. Its protein product is CASSITGVNTEAFF.

This clone occurred a few times. Other DNA variants within this sample encode the same CDR3. The chain is built from TRBV29-1 and TRBJ1-1; D is uncertain. Trimming took off 4 bases at V and 0 bases at J, with 9 bases between the two ends. The CDR3 sequence is 13 residues long. Germline values: CDR1 SQVTM, CDR2 ANQGSEA. CDR3 coding DNA: TGCAGCGTTGGCGGACTGATGAACACTGAAGCTTTCTTT. As protein: CSVGGLMNTEAFF.

The J gene is TRBJ2-1, the V gene TRBV28; 9 bases match TRBD2. The CDR3 sequence is 15 residues long. Unmatched junction bases numbered 6, after V lost 5 bases and J lost 4 bases. Germline V gene lookup returns CDR1 MDHEN and CDR2 SYDVKM. CDR3 sequence (DNA): TGTGCCAGCAGTCCGACTAGCGGACTTTACAATGAGCAGTTCTTC. Residues: CASSPTSGLYNEQFF.

Details on this clone: The same CDR3 arises from other DNA sequences in this sample as well. The rearrangement joins TRBV28 to TRBJ1-2; D is ambiguous. CDR1 MDHEN and CDR2 SYDVKM come from the germline V gene. The CDR3 length is 12 residues. Trimming removed 3 bases from V and 2 bases from J, with 4 bases in between. The CDR3 spells CASSFPNYGYTF. CDR3 coding DNA: TGTGCCAGCAGTTTCCCCAACTATGGCTACACCTTC.

V gene TRBV15 combines with J gene TRBJ1-5, with a possible D match to TRBD1 (5 bases). Per the germline V gene, CDR1 is LNHNV and CDR2 is YYDKDF (reference sequence). Deletions cut 4 bases from V and 0 bases from J, with 10 bases between. The CDR3 covers 15 residues. In DNA, the CDR3 is TGTGCCACCAGCACACAGGCCTATAGCAATCAGCCCCAGCATTTT. Protein: CATSTQAYSNQPQHF.

This rearrangement joins TRBV7-3 to TRBJ2-2, with 9 bases identical to TRBD2. V shed 5 bases and J 5 bases; nucleotides not matched to a gene: 9. The length of the CDR3 is 16 residues. CDR1 and CDR2 (germline): SGHTA, FQGTGA. The CDR3: CASSQKASGITGELFF. CDR3 in DNA: TGTGCCAGCAGCCAAAAGGCTAGCGGGATAACCGGGGAGCTGTTTTTT.

The gene calls are TRBV28 and TRBJ1-1; D perhaps matches TRBD1 (5 bases). The V end was cut by 7 bases, the J end by 4 bases, with 19 bases between. Germline V lookup: CDR1 MDHEN, CDR2 SYDVKM. The CDR3 loop spans 15 amino acids. The DNA for the CDR3 is TGTGCCAGCAAACCCCAGGGTAAAGGTGGCACTGAAGCTTTCTTT. This sequence encodes CASKPQGKGGTEAFF.

V usage is TRBV27 and J usage is TRBJ2-1; 14 bases match TRBD2. Germline assignment: CDR1 MNHEY and CDR2 SMNVEV (reference sequence). CDR3 size: 19 residues. V was pared by 5 bases and J by 4 bases, with 13 bases of the junction left unmatched. The CDR3 loop is CASSHRLAGGPISYNEQFF. CDR3 DNA sequence: TGTGCCAGCAGTCATCGACTAGCGGGAGGGCCGATATCTTACAATGAGCAGTTCTTC.

The rearrangement uses TRBV19 and TRBJ2-1, with D tentatively TRBD2 (5 bases). V lost 8 bases to trimming and J lost 8 bases, with 19 bases between them. Looked up from germline, CDR1 is LNHDA and CDR2 is SQIVND (reference sequence). The CDR3 has 14 residues. The CDR3: CASRADLWWDEQFF. The DNA for the CDR3 is TGTGCCAGTCGAGCGGACCTCTGGTGGGATGAGCAGTTCTTC.

This clone is a singleton in its sample. The CDR3 DNA reads as TGTGCCAGCGCCGGTCAGGAGGGCCGCACAGATACGCAGTATTTT. Protein sequence: CASAGQEGRTDTQYF. The V gene is TRBV25-1, the J gene TRBJ2-3; tentatively, D is TRBD2 (6 bases). Trimming took off 8 bases at V and 1 base at J, with 16 bases between the two ends. Per the germline V gene, CDR1 is MGHDK and CDR2 is SYGVNS. This CDR3 is 15 amino acids long.

This chain connects TRBV6-1 to TRBJ1-5; no clear D gene. From germline, CDR1 is MNHNS and CDR2 SASEGT. Trimming cost V 6 bases and J 5 bases, with 8 bases left between them. CDR3 length: 12 residues. DNA of the CDR3: TGTGCCAGCAGGTCTAGGGATCAGCCCCAGCATTTT. Its translation is CASRSRDQPQHF.

The CDR3 protein is CASSVGPAGDQPQHF. CDR3 DNA sequence: TGTGCCAGCAGCGTAGGGCCAGCAGGTGATCAGCCCCAGCATTTT. The chain is built from TRBV9 and TRBJ1-5; D remains ambiguous. The CDR3 spans 15 residues. Germline V gene data show CDR1 as SGDLS and CDR2 as YYNGEE. Trimming took 0 bases from V and 5 from J, leaving 12 bases between them.

Details on this clone: In the same sample, other DNA sequences code for this CDR3. V is TRBV6-5 and J is TRBJ1-5; D gene uncertain. V was shortened by 6 bases and J by 5 bases, with 11 bases between the two germline ends. This CDR3 spans 13 amino acids. Germline V gene sequence: CDR1 MNHEY, CDR2 SVGAGI. The CDR3 DNA reads as TGTGCCAGCAGCCAACGGGCTCATCAGCCCCAGCATTTT. It specifies CASSQRAHQPQHF.

V gene TRBV19 combines with J gene TRBJ1-2; 7 bases are shared with TRBD1. Germline lookup yields CDR1 LNHDA and CDR2 SQIVND (reference sequence). The V segment lost 6 bases and the J segment 6 bases; nucleotides outside the gene matches: 10. The CDR3 contains 14 residues. CDR3 coding DNA: TGTGCCAGTAGGTTACAGGGGCGCGGAAATGGCTACACCTTC. Translation: CASRLQGRGNGYTF.

Only a few counts were recorded for this clone. Other DNA sequences within the sample encode an identical CDR3. The chain employs TRBV30 and TRBJ2-1; D is uncertain. This CDR3 spans 11 amino acids. CDR1 and CDR2 (germline): GTSNPN, SVGIG (reference sequence). V shed 1 base and J shed 4 bases, with 2 bases lying between them. The DNA for the CDR3 is TGTGCCTGGAGTGGGTACAATGAGCAGTTCTTC. Encoded protein: CAWSGYNEQFF.

The rearrangement uses TRBV5-1 and TRBJ1-2; 9 nucleotides match TRBD1. Per germline, CDR1 SGHRS and CDR2 YFSETQ. The CDR3 is 15 amino acids. J gave up 7 bases and V 4 bases, and 11 bases lay outside the gene matches. The CDR3 here is CASSTKGGTGSGYTF. The DNA for the CDR3 is TGCGCCAGCAGCACAAAAGGCGGGACAGGGAGTGGCTACACCTTC.

For this clone: Other nucleotide sequences from this sample produce the same CDR3. This chain uses TRBV18 with TRBJ2-5; D uncertain. The CDR3 loop spans 12 amino acids. V shed 3 bases and J shed 4 bases, with 6 bases lying between them. The germline V gene encodes CDR1 KGHSH and CDR2 LQKENI. In nucleotides, the CDR3 is TGTGCCAGCTCACCCGACGGAGAGACCCAGTACTTC. It codes for CASSPDGETQYF.